A selection of T cell receptor beta chains follows, all from one sample in a study of monozygotic twins with inflammatory bowel disease. From the 5' RACE reads, TCRdb lists one entry per CDR3 protein and no DNA. This sample carries 300,000 to 450,000 distinct CDR3 sequences, with about 2.5% going to the ten biggest clones. Sequenced material: blood. The receptors stem from a human donor with ulcerative colitis or Crohn's disease, or a healthy co-twin of an affected twin (not recorded which). Both conserved end residues are part of each CDR3.

TRBV9	TRBJ2-2	CASSVDVAGANTGELFF
TRBV5-1	TRBJ2-1	CASSSRTSGGLGNEQFF
TRBV7-6	TRBJ1-1	CASRGWETEAFF
TRBV6-5	TRBJ1-3	CASSSSGISGNTIYF
TRBV6-5	TRBJ1-4	CASSLRGQAEKLFF
TRBV6-9	TRBJ1-2	CARGVGRQGGYTF
TRBV12-3/TRBV12-4	TRBJ2-3	CASSFPGTDTQYF
TRBV3-1	TRBJ2-3	CASSPRTSGVITDTQYF
TRBV5-1	TRBJ2-7	CASSLRARDSAGLEQYF
TRBV5-6	TRBJ1-3	CASSLVGTADFSGNTIYF
TRBV20-1	TRBJ2-5	CSARPRPAGRMGETQYF
TRBV7-9	TRBJ2-5	CASSFDSSYQETQYF
TRBV4-3	TRBJ2-5	CASSPGQGSRETQYF
TRBV9	TRBJ2-3	CASSVLAQSTDTQYF
TRBV20-1	TRBJ1-5	CGALLPGAGNQPQHF
TRBV29-1	TRBJ2-7	CSVDQGAGDEQYF
TRBV19	TRBJ2-3	CASSIQLTDTQYF
TRBV20-1	TRBJ1-2	CSARDSNRGNYGYTF
TRBV18	TRBJ2-7	CASSPPGNTYEQYF
TRBV5-4	TRBJ2-3	CASSLDQSGPQYF
TRBV6-2/TRBV6-3	TRBJ2-1	CASSSVRPSLGWSYNEQFF
TRBV29-1	TRBJ1-2	CSVRSGLDVGYYGYTF
TRBV4-3	TRBJ1-1	CASSQFPGQGAVEAFF
TRBV20-1	TRBJ2-2	CSARGQGWGDTGELFF
TRBV20-1	TRBJ2-7	CSARGEGYEQYF
TRBV28	TRBJ1-2	CASSWGGQFYGYTF
TRBV27	TRBJ2-2	CASRIGTGNTGELFF